This T cell receptor (beta chain) is from a study of cytomegalovirus exposure and HLA in healthy donors. About the study: From about 180 million T cells, an earlier analysis saw 100 million to 140 million unique TCR beta sequences. Study outcomes and limitations: Cytomegalovirus-associated TCR beta chains were listed, numbering 150 to 200.

This clone was observed a handful of times. The antigen remains undetermined. Trimming shortened V by 6 bases and J by 9 bases, and 9 bases separated the two germline ends. Germline-derived CDR1 and CDR2 are DFQATT and SNEGSKA (reference sequence). The CDR3 sequence is 10 residues long. Use of 60 Vbeta and 13 Jbeta primers characterized the PCR. Sequenced by immunoSEQ multiplex PCR; TCRdb stores in-frame clones only, minus some. This table has fewer than 250,000 clones, roughly 80% appearing once. The TCR sequence derives from a young man in good health and CMV-seronegative. Specimen: PBMCs. This chain links TRBV20-1 with TRBJ2-1; weak D call: TRBD2 (6 bases). DNA of the CDR3: TGCAGTGCGCGGAGGGGTGAGCAGTTCTTC. It codes for CSARRGEQFF.